The clone carrying this T cell receptor (beta chain) was found once. The CDR3 extends over 17 amino acids. Trimming took 6 bases from V and 0 from J; bases not matched to a gene: 11. In germline, CDR1 is SEHNR, CDR2 FQNEAQ (reference sequence). TCR beta CDR3 regions were amplified from RNA transcripts. HTBI primers served in a first-round RT-PCR, which a second-round multiplex PCR followed. TCRdb ran MiXCR on the multiplex PCR reads and lists one entry per CDR3 protein. The sample contains about 640,000 distinct CDR3 sequences, over 40% of which appear only once. The entry originates in a study of Graves' ophthalmopathy and Graves' hyperthyroidism. Exclusion applied to patients with other autoimmune diseases, uncontrolled infections, pregnancy or lactation. The PBMCs were taken from under 12 ml of fresh peripheral blood.

What was sequenced was peripheral blood. The chain combines TRBV7-9 with TRBJ1-5; 7 bases map to TRBD1. The receptor was derived from an adult man with Graves' ophthalmopathy. As DNA, the CDR3 is TGTGCCAGCAGGGCCCCCGGGACAGCTGCTAGCAATCAGCCCCAGCATTTT. Translation gives CASRAPGTAASNQPQHF.